What follows are 20 T cell receptor beta chains derived from one specimen sequenced in a study of T cells in Graves' hyperthyroidism and ophthalmopathy (dated by TCRdb to the late 2010s). Receptor libraries were prepared by multiplex PCR. This sample was sequenced with an Illumina HiSeq 2000. TCR beta CDR3 regions were amplified from RNA transcripts. The first round of RT-PCR for the TCR CDR3 was performed with the HTBI primer set and the Qiagen OneStep RT-PCR kit. TCRdb applied fastp at Q25 and MiXCR to the public reads, then kept only in-frame beta chains. Rows are unified per CDR3 protein, each entry keeping the most common DNA and genes. Recorded for this sample are a few hundred thousand distinct CDR3 sequences; about 15% of them occurred a single time. Of the sample, roughly 14% is held by the ten largest clones. The specimen was blood. The receptors stem from a woman aged 35 to 49 with Graves' hyperthyroidism.

This clonotype was observed at least ten times. The gene calls are TRBV20-1 and TRBJ2-3, with 9 bases identical to TRBD2. This CDR3 spans 13 amino acids. V gave up 6 bases and J gave up 3 bases; unmatched junction bases: 4. CDR1 is DFQATT, CDR2 SNEGSKA, per germline (reference sequence). The CDR3 protein is CSAAGGPTDTQYF. The CDR3 DNA follows: TGCAGTGCCGCGGGAGGGCCGACAGATACGCAGTATTTT.

In its sample, this clonotype was seen many times. The V gene is TRBV7-9, the J gene TRBJ2-1, with D maybe TRBD2 (5 bases). From germline, CDR1 is SEHNR and CDR2 FQNEAQ (reference sequence). The CDR3 contains 15 residues. The V gene lost 2 bases and the J gene lost 6 bases, with 14 bases spanning the gap. CDR3 DNA sequence: TGTGCCAGCAGCTTAACTCAGTCCCGGGGCAATGAGCAGTTCTTC. Translated, it gives CASSLTQSRGNEQFF.

The chain joins TRBV15 to TRBJ2-1; D unresolved. In germline, CDR1 is LNHNV, CDR2 YYDKDF (reference sequence). The CDR3 totals 14 residues. The germline V and J ends were trimmed by 0 bases and 5 bases, with 8 bases remaining between them. In DNA, the CDR3 is TGTGCCACCAGCAGAGATTTAGATAACAATGAGCAGTTCTTC. Translated, it gives CATSRDLDNNEQFF.

The chain employs TRBV25-1 and TRBJ2-2; 13 bases line up with TRBD2. CDR3 length: 17 residues. Germline CDR1 reads MGHDK; CDR2 reads SYGVNS. Losses at the gene ends were 4 bases for V and 6 bases for J; bases not matched to a gene: 8. As DNA, the CDR3 is TGTGCCAGCAGTGGTTATACGGGACTAGCGGGATCCGGGGAGCTGTTTTTT. Translating it yields CASSGYTGLAGSGELFF.

As to this clonotype: A much bigger clone sits one base away, suggesting this may be a read error. The J gene is TRBJ2-5, the V gene TRBV15; 10 nucleotides match TRBD2. The closer fit of TRBJ2-1 to the DNA end suggests the J call may be wrong. This CDR3 spans 19 amino acids. Per the germline V gene, CDR1 is LNHNV and CDR2 is YYDKDF (reference sequence). The CDR3 region has the DNA TGTGCCACCAGCAAGATGGTGGGTCTAGCGGGAGCCACCCAAGAGACCCAGTTCTTC. It codes for CATSKMVGLAGATQETQFF.

This clonotype was counted a few times. The V gene is TRBV6-1, the J gene TRBJ2-1; the D gene is possibly TRBD1 (5 bases). There are 15 residues in the CDR3. V gave up 5 bases and J gave up 5 bases, with 16 bases separating them. CDR1 and CDR2 (germline): MNHNS, SASEGT. The CDR3 DNA reads TGTGCCAGCAGTATTTCTAAGGGGCGCGACAATGAGCAGTTCTTC. Its translation: CASSISKGRDNEQFF.

This chain joins TRBV7-3 and TRBJ1-1; TRBD1 might be the D (6 bases). The CDR3 covers 15 residues. Trimming shortened V by 5 bases and J by 2 bases, and 15 bases separated the two germline ends. Germline V gene sequence: CDR1 SGHTA, CDR2 FQGTGA. The DNA of the CDR3 is TGTGCCAGCAGCCCAAGAGGGGGTATTAACACTGAAGCTTTCTTT. Translated, it gives CASSPRGGINTEAFF.

This clonotype was found many times. This rearrangement joins TRBV3-1 to TRBJ2-7, with 8 bases aligning to TRBD1. Germline V gene data show CDR1 as LGHDT and CDR2 as YNNKEL (reference sequence). The V gene end was trimmed by 4 bases and the J gene end by 0 bases; junction bases not matched to a gene: 8. The CDR3 has 16 amino acids. The DNA for the CDR3 is TGTGCCAGCAGCCCCTCCGGGACAGGTTTCTCCTACGAGCAGTACTTC. Translated, it gives CASSPSGTGFSYEQYF.

The genes are TRBV30 and TRBJ1-1; D is possibly TRBD1 (5 bases). The CDR3 extends over 15 amino acids. In germline, CDR1 is GTSNPN, CDR2 SVGIG (reference sequence). The V end was cut by 2 bases, the J end by 1 base, with 14 bases between. CDR3 residues: CAWSRRVLRNTEAFF. CDR3 bases: TGTGCCTGGAGTCGCAGGGTCCTGAGGAACACTGAAGCTTTCTTT.

On this clonotype itself: A much larger clone lies a single base off, so this may be a read error. CDR3 in DNA: TGTGCCAGCAGTATCCGCCTTAGACGGGGAAGGAACACTGAAGCTTTCTTT. Protein product: CASSIRLRRGRNTEAFF. The chain combines TRBV28 with TRBJ1-1; D is unclear. V shed 5 bases and J shed 1 base, with 20 bases lying between them. CDR1 is MDHEN and CDR2 is SYDVKM in the germline V gene. CDR3 length: 17 amino acids.

This clonotype appeared many times. The gene calls are TRBV2 and TRBJ2-7, with 7 positions matching TRBD2. Germline V CDR1 and CDR2: SNHLY, FYNNEI. V was clipped by 6 bases and J by 2 bases; unmatched bases: 10. CDR3 size: 15 residues. CDR3 in DNA: TGTGCCAGCAGCCACGGACTAGAGCGGACCTACGAGCAGTACTTC. Encoded protein: CASSHGLERTYEQYF.

V and J are TRBV6-1 and TRBJ2-3; 9 bases match TRBD1. The J segment lost 6 bases and the V segment lost 4 bases, leaving 14 bases of the junction unmatched. Germline CDR1 reads MNHNS; CDR2 reads SASEGT. This CDR3 has 17 amino acids. As DNA, the CDR3 is TGTGCCAGCAGTGCCGGGACAGGGAAAAGTCAGGCCGATACGCAGTATTTT. Amino acid sequence: CASSAGTGKSQADTQYF.

This clonotype was recorded at least ten times. The V call is TRBV12-3 or TRBV12-4, the J call TRBJ2-1; D assignment may be TRBD1 or TRBD2 (5 bases each). CDR3 size: 13 residues. V was pared by 8 bases and J by 9 bases, with 17 bases between. CDR3 amino acids: CASRRDLFFEQFF. CDR3 DNA sequence: TGTGCCAGCCGAAGGGACCTTTTCTTTGAGCAGTTCTTC.

The table lists this clonotype with many counts. This chain connects TRBV20-1 to TRBJ2-4; 9 bases fit TRBD2. Germline CDR1 is DFQATT and CDR2 is SNEGSKA (reference sequence). The CDR3 is 12 residues long. The trim removed 5 bases at V and 11 bases at J, leaving 7 bases unmatched. CDR3 residues: CSASGLAKFQYF. CDR3 coding DNA: TGCAGTGCTTCCGGACTAGCGAAGTTTCAGTACTTC.

In its sample, this clonotype was seen many times. This chain joins TRBV6-5 and TRBJ2-1; possible D gene TRBD2, 6 bases. The CDR3 extends over 15 amino acids. V was cut by 2 bases and J by 1 base, with 9 bases left in between. Looked up from germline, CDR1 is MNHEY and CDR2 is SVGAGI. CDR3 in amino acids: CASSYRAGSYNEQFF. The CDR3 region has the DNA TGTGCCAGCAGTTACCGGGCGGGATCCTACAATGAGCAGTTCTTC.

The chain carries TRBV29-1 and TRBJ2-2, with TRBD1 matching 8 bases. Germline V gives CDR1 SQVTM, CDR2 ANQGSEA. The CDR3 extends over 14 amino acids. The junction had 2 bases not matched to a gene; V was cut back by 4 bases and J by 1 base. CDR3 bases: TGCAGCGTTGTGGGGACAGGGAACACCGGGGAGCTGTTTTTT. This codes for CSVVGTGNTGELFF.

The V and J genes are TRBV7-9 and TRBJ2-1; the match to TRBD1 covers 10 bases. Germline-derived CDR1 and CDR2 are SEHNR and FQNEAQ (reference sequence). The CDR3 is 15 residues long. V lost 5 bases to trimming and J lost 5 bases; unmatched junction nucleotides: 6. The CDR3 nucleotides are TGTGCCAGCAGCCCCGGGACAGGGGCTAACAATGAGCAGTTCTTC. Translating gives CASSPGTGANNEQFF.

The sample holds many counts of this clonotype. This chain connects TRBV7-2 to TRBJ2-4, with D hard to call. This CDR3 spans 13 amino acids. V lost 5 bases to trimming and J lost 9 bases, with 14 bases between them. Germline loops: CDR1 SGHTA, CDR2 FQGNSA. CDR3 DNA: TGTGCCAGCAGCCCAGCTACTGTTTCCATTCAGTACTTC. Protein product: CASSPATVSIQYF.

As for this clonotype: A much more abundant neighbour one base away suggests this may be a read error. The rearrangement uses TRBV5-1 and TRBJ2-3; D call uncertain. V lost 1 base and J lost 1, with 10 bases in between. Germline assignment: CDR1 SGHRS and CDR2 YFSETQ. The CDR3 is made up of 15 amino acids. The CDR3 loop is CASSLMAPGTDTQYF. In DNA, the CDR3 is TGCGCCAGCAGCTTGATGGCTCCGGGCACAGATACGCAGTATTTT.

This clonotype was seen many times. The chain uses TRBV10-3 and TRBJ2-5; the D is unclear. V was trimmed by 3 bases and J by 0 bases, leaving 5 bases between them. CDR1 is ENHRY and CDR2 is SYGVKD in the germline V gene. This CDR3 region has 13 residues. CDR3 in amino acids: CAISDSYQETQYF. CDR3 DNA sequence: TGTGCCATCAGTGATAGCTACCAAGAGACCCAGTACTTC.